This T cell receptor (beta chain) came from a study of T cell responses to AZD1222 COVID-19 vaccine. Findings and limits, study-wide: Unmutated regions of variants are reportedly targeted by nearly half of spike-specific TCRs. White British donors predominated, females outnumbered males, and clonal diversity was possibly underestimated.

To note about this clone: The antigen is unknown.

The assay was immunoSEQ multiplex PCR, and TCRdb's table has in-frame clones only and misses some. The sample records 110,000 or so clones, 88% being singletons. This material consisted of peripheral blood, taken on day 0 of AZD1222 vaccination. This TCR derives from an adult in good health.

The CDR3 bases are TGTGCCAGCAGTGAACAAGCGGGGGCCACCGGGGAGCTGTTTTTT. It encodes CASSEQAGATGELFF. The rearrangement links TRBV6-4 to TRBJ2-2; 8 positions agree with TRBD2. Losses at the gene ends were 3 bases for V and 4 bases for J; bases not matched to a gene: 4. Germline assignment: CDR1 MRHNA and CDR2 SNTAGT. The CDR3 is 15 amino acids.